This T cell receptor beta chain comes out of a study of cytomegalovirus exposure and HLA in healthy donors (dated by TCRdb to about 2017). For the study in its entirety: An earlier analysis of roughly 610 of the donors reported 276 Gb of sequence data and some 110 million unique TCR beta sequences obtained from about 200 million T cells. Roughly 300 gigabases of sequencing data and approximately 84 million unique TCR sequences were included in an early release covering under 650 HLA-typed donors. Of the roughly 400 genotyped donors, about 80% fell in the genetic ancestry cluster associated with self-reported Caucasian donors. The study aimed to test whether cataloging public T cell receptors could reveal signatures of past pathogen exposure. The T cell repertoires of around 670 subjects were profiled by immunosequencing and related to cytomegalovirus serostatus. Besides the first cohort of approximately 710 subjects, a separate validation cohort made up of roughly 120 different subjects was used. To predict cytomegalovirus infection status, the study combined high-throughput TCR immunosequencing, statistical association of individual TCRs with disease status, and machine learning. A later analysis re-examined previously published TCR beta repertoires from over 500 donors and added high-resolution HLA genotyping to investigate patterns of TCR occurrence. The later analysis used no new phenotypic data to find candidate immune exposures, relying instead on TCR beta sequences and their occurrence across donors. To decide whether each TCR beta V gene segment behaved as functional or pseudogenic, an earlier analysis of approximately 600 of the donors relied on high-throughput TCR beta sequencing. Donor age, sex, ethnicity and CMV serostatus were compiled alongside the repertoire data. A later genetic analysis used genome-wide SNP genotypes for about 60% of the 666 donors, treating that subset as a discovery cohort. All discovery cohort repertoires had been generated using a single sequencing platform. HLA typing covered class I and class II loci at four-digit resolution. Typing coverage varied by locus: about 620-630 donors for A, B, C, DRB1 and DQB1; approximately 500 for DQA1; 606 for DPA1; roughly 450 for DPB1. Several DR-DQ haplotypes were handled as single units for association and clustering, since linkage in the cohort was strong. Among 398 genotyped donors of the cohort, an average of approximately 240,000 unique TCR beta nucleotide sequences were sequenced per donor, roughly a sixth of them non-productive. Summary of the overall study and its limitations: Linkage disequilibrium might explain the correlated functional status among segregating V segments, but an unknown experimental factor could not be excluded. Because some donors lacked HLA typing at each locus, the association tests relied only on the typed subset. The study listed 164 TCR beta chains as associated with cytomegalovirus. According to a later genetic analysis, donors in an Asian-associated ancestry cluster had fewer N-insertions in productive TCRs than the approximately 690-donor mean. The sequencing pipeline was judged likely to have produced a cluster of highly shared sequence variants as a technical artifact. According to the authors, the approach could potentially be generalized to other disease states and immunological phenotypes. Some IMGT-functional V segments, including TRBV6-2 and TRBV6-3, could not be distinguished by the 87-base-pair reads and were therefore excluded. Most CMV-associated TCR beta chains appeared to be HLA-restricted in a later analysis, and the HLA associations seemed to be driven largely by CMV exposure. Most TCR sequences were seen in very few donors, while some public TCRs were found in many individuals. The cohort was sequenced for TCR beta chains only, and without alpha or paired-chain data the features that could be detected were limited. A further reported finding was that TCR beta sequences accurately predicted the HLA-A and HLA-B alleles for most subjects in the first cohort. In a later genetic analysis, a missense DCLRE1C variant was associated with V-gene and J-gene trimming of TCR beta chains, and the association was replicated in an independent cohort. Around 16 rarely observed V segments, including chromosome 9 orphons, were excluded from the earlier analysis of approximately 600 of the donors because counts were too low. In a later analysis, several top co-occurrence clusters were reported to appear linked to parvovirus B19, influenza, CMV and Epstein-Barr virus. A later analysis found that HLA-associated TCR beta chains were more clonally expanded and had lower generation probabilities than equally common non-associated chains. At a false discovery rate of 0.05, a later analysis linked roughly 17,000 TCR beta sequences to specific HLA alleles. Immune exposure information for the cohort was limited to CMV serostatus. Assigning TCR associations to individual alleles was difficult when HLA alleles, especially DR and DQ, strongly co-occurred. Cytomegalovirus status was reported to be diagnosed by the classifier with high specificity and sensitivity in both the original and validation cohorts. In vitro tests confirmed that three of the cytomegalovirus-associated TCR beta chains recognize cytomegalovirus antigens. In a later analysis, the rate of TCR association differed among HLA loci, with DRB1 alleles having the most associated TCRs and HLA-C alleles having the fewest. In an earlier analysis of around 600 of the donors, most TCR beta V segments appeared in productive rearrangements about 90% or about 30% of the time, broadly matching IMGT annotations. Presence/absence analyses assumed roughly uniform sequencing depth across donors, an assumption that may not hold.

V is shortened by 3 bases, J by 1 base, and the region joining them spans 12 bases. For CDR1 and CDR2, the germline V gene lists SGDLS and YYNGEE. The CDR3 spans 15 residues, from the cysteine through the phenylalanine. Of the read, only the CDR3 DNA is kept; its 45 bases are in frame from base 1. Receptor amplification or capture employed the immunoSEQ multiplex PCR assay. The multiplex PCR relied on a mix of 60 forward primers for TCR Vbeta segments and 13 reverse primers for TCR Jbeta segments. Amplification of the CDR3 region of rearranged TCR beta genes was performed with a multiplex PCR assay on genomic DNA. The Illumina HiSeq System was used to sequence the amplified TCR beta libraries as 87-base-pair reads. In the original analysis: In a later analysis, tens of millions of unique TCR beta chains were counted across the 500 to 700 repertoires, and around 10 million of these chains were shared by at least two donors. To remove PCR and sequencing errors, raw reads were error-corrected and collapsed into unique sequences using a nearest-neighbor algorithm that merged closely related sequences. Alignment of CDR3 sequences to IMGT reference sequences was used to assign V, D and J gene segments. Each retained sequence needed at least a six-nucleotide match to both a V gene segment and a J gene segment. A rearrangement was called productive if the CDR3 had no stop codons and remained in frame with V and J, and every other rearrangement was called non-productive. Following IMGT convention, CDR3 was defined as the stretch from the second conserved V-encoded cysteine up to the conserved J-encoded phenylalanine. In an earlier analysis of around 570 of the donors, sequences lacking an unambiguous match to a single V gene segment were excluded. In an earlier analysis of some 590 of the donors, a V segment was called functional when productive rearrangements were above 56.7%, and segregating when the standard deviation between donors exceeded 5%. A statistical classification framework was built to diagnose cytomegalovirus status from the catalog of TCR beta chain sequences. In a later analysis, V and J genes were assigned by comparing TCR nucleotide sequences against IMGT/GENE-DB human TR gene sequences. The TCRdist pipeline was used in a later analysis to assign CDR3 sequences and most-parsimonious VDJ recombination scenarios. A later analysis defined each TCR beta chain by its CDR3 amino acid sequence plus V-gene family, and excluded reads lacking a unique V-gene family. To address suspected cross-contamination and a sequencing artifact, a later analysis removed 592 highly shared, low-generation-probability nucleotide sequences. A later analysis calculated a clonal expansion index for each public chain from normalized within-repertoire ranks of inferred template counts. In a later analysis, generation probabilities were computed using a VDJ recombination model fitted to out-of-frame rearrangements, and the results were checked against IGoR. Hypergeometric tests were used in a later analysis to score TCR-TCR, TCR-HLA and TCR-CMV co-occurrence, with a repertoire-size bias correction applied to the TCR pairs. A later analysis estimated false discovery rates by permuting HLA or CMV assignments 20 times. In a later analysis, co-occurring TCRs were grouped with DBSCAN, and TCRdist sequence similarity was added when clustering was performed within HLA-allele-positive subsets. Co-occurrence clustering excluded repertoires with fewer than 30,000 or more than 120,000 public chains, plus five with anomalous nucleotide sharing. TCRdb took this table from immuneACCESS and kept in-frame rearrangements with V and J called. Such tables lack part of the clones; where checked against another copy, unresolved V genes explain under half of the gap, and the rest is unexplained. The V and J calls and clone size were taken over from that table, and D and trimming were inferred from the DNA. The sample's table covers 55,000 or so clones. The ten largest account for 9% to 15% of the sample.

To note about this clone: Its antigen is still unknown.

In total, 666 healthy bone marrow donors made up the cohort. At the time of sampling, all cohort members were nominally healthy, though unrecorded immune exposures were likely present. The donor was CMV seropositive and was included in the group of 250 to 300 seropositive cohort members. A peripheral blood sample was collected from each donor, and TCR beta sequencing was performed on peripheral blood mononuclear cells. The Qiagen DNeasy Blood Extraction Kit was used to extract genomic DNA from the blood cell samples. Sequencing input: PBMCs. The TCR was taken from a woman aged 25 to 39 in good health and CMV-seropositive. This sequence uses TRBV9 and TRBJ2-3; no D gene call is confident. The nucleotide sequence reads as follows: TGTGCCAGCAGCGCAAGACACTCCGGCACAGATACGCAGTATTTT. The translation is CASSARHSGTDTQYF.